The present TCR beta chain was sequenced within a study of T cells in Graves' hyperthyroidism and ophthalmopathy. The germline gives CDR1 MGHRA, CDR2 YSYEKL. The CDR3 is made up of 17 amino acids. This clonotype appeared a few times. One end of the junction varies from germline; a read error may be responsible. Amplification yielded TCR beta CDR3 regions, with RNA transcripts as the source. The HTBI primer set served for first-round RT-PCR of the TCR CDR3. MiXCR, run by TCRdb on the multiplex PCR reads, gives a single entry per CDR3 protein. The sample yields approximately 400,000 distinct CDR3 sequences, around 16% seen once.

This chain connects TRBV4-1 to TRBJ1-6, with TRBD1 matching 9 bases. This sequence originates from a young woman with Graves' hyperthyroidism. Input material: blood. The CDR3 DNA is TGCGCCAGCAGCGAAGACAGGGGGAGAACCTATAATTCACCCCTCCACTTT. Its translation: CASSEDRGRTYNSPLHF.